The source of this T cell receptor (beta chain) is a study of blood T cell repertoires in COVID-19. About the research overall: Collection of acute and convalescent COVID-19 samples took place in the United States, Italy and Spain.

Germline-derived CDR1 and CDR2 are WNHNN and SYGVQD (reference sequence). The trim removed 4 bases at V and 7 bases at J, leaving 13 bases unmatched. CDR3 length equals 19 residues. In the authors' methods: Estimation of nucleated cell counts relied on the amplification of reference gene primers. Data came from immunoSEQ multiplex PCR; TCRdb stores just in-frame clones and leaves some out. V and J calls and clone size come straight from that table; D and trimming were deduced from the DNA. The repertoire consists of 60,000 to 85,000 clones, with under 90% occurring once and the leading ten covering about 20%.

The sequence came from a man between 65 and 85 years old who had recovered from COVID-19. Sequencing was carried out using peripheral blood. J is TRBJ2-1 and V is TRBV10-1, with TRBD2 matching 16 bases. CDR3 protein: CASSARPGTSGRALNEQFF. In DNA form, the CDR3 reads TGCGCCAGCAGTGCCCGCCCCGGGACTAGCGGGAGGGCCCTAAATGAGCAGTTCTTC.